Following are 2 T cell receptor beta chains from one sample sequenced in a study of control samples from healthy donors and cancer patients (dated by TCRdb to about 2020). Library preparation was by the immunoSEQ multiplex PCR assay. The clones in this table, taken by TCRdb from immuneACCESS, are in-frame only. Not every clone is retained; where verified, under half of the shortfall comes from an unresolved V gene, and the cause of the rest is unknown. The sample has 100,000 to 150,000 clones on record, around 90% of them singletons. The top ten clones comprise 2% to 3% of the sample. The source material was blood. The source is a middle-aged man in good health.

The chain carries TRBV3-1 (or the pseudogene TRBV3-2) and TRBJ2-2; no clear D. CDR1 and CDR2 (germline): LGHDT, YNNKEL (reference sequence). The CDR3 length is 12 residues. V gave up 1 base and J gave up 5 bases, with 2 bases separating them. The CDR3 loop reads CASSQVTGELFF. DNA of the CDR3: TGTGCCAGCAGCCAAGTTACCGGGGAGCTGTTTTTT.

The CDR3 is CASRVSLANDEQFF. The CDR3 nucleotides are TGCGCCAGCAGGGTCTCCCTAGCCAACGATGAGCAGTTCTTC. The chain is built from TRBV5-1 and TRBJ2-1; tentative D call: TRBD2 (5 bases). The V end was cut by 5 bases, the J end by 8 bases, with 17 bases between. CDR1 is SGHRS, CDR2 YFSETQ, per germline. CDR3 length equals 14 residues.